This T cell receptor beta chain is drawn from a study of shared clonotypes between healthy human individuals. About the study: CD8 memory received one plate per donor, CD8 naive two, CD4 memory three and CD4 naive three.

As defined, naive CD8 cells were CD45RO-negative and positively selected for CCR7, with terminally differentiated effector memory CD45RA+ cells excluded. Sequenced by immunoSEQ multiplex PCR; TCRdb stores in-frame clones only, minus some. The sample contains about 2 million clones, less than 95% of which appear only once. To note about this clone: Other DNA sequences in this specimen translate into the identical CDR3.

The CDR3 runs to 15 residues. CDR1 is SGHNT and CDR2 is YYREEE in the germline V gene (reference sequence). The ends were cut back, 0 bases at V and 1 base at J, with 5 bases in the middle. This chain joins TRBV5-4 and TRBJ2-6; D may be TRBD2 (5 bases). Input material: naive CD8+ T cells sorted from blood. The sequence was obtained from a man aged 18 to 30 in good health. The DNA for the CDR3 is TGTGCCAGCAGCTTGGGCGGGTCTGGGGCCAACGTCCTGACTTTC. Its translation: CASSLGGSGANVLTF.